The entry that follows covers one T cell receptor beta chain sequence. CDR3 length: 13 residues. This record belongs to a study of monozygotic twins with inflammatory bowel disease. TCRdb re-called the 5' RACE reads and catalogs CDR3 proteins one per entry, DNA excluded. The clone table shows around 410,000 distinct CDR3 sequences, with the ten largest holding about 2.3%. This TCR was sampled from a human donor with ulcerative colitis or Crohn's disease, or a healthy co-twin of an affected twin (not recorded which). Sequenced material: blood. The J gene is TRBJ2-7, the V gene TRBV12-3 or TRBV12-4; TCRdb proposes TRBD1, but this gene call is untestable without DNA. The CDR3 loop reads CASSQGGAFEQYF.